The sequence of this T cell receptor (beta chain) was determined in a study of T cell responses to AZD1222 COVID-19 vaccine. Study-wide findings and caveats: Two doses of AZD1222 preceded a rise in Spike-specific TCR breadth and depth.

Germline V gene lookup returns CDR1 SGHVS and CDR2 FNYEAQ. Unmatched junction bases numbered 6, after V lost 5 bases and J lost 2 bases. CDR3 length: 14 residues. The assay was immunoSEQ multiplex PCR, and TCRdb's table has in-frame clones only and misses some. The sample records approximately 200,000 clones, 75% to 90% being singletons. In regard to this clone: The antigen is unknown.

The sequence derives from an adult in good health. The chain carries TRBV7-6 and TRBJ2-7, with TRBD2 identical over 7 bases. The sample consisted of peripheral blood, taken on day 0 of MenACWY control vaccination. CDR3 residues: CASSTPGLTYEQYF. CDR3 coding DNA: TGTGCCAGCAGCACCCCGGGACTAACCTACGAGCAGTACTTC. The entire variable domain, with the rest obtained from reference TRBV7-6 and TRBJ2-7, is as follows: GAGVSQSPRYKVTKRGQDVALRCDPISGHVSLYWYRQALGQGPEFLTYFNYEAQQDKSGLPNDRFSAERPEGSISTLTIQRTEQRDSAMYRCASSTPGLTYEQYFGPGTRLTVT.